Following are 32 T cell receptor beta chains from one sample sequenced in a study of neurological immune-mediated disorders. TCRdb passed the 5' RACE reads through MiXCR, listing each CDR3 protein once. The sample lists some 60,000 distinct CDR3 sequences, around 10% occurring once. As to time point: longitudinal time-point 2. Sequenced sample: PBMCs. The receptors derive from a man aged 25 to 40 in good health.

This clonotype was seen repeatedly, ten times or more. V usage is TRBV20-1 and J usage is TRBJ2-3; tentatively, D is TRBD2 (5 bases). The germline gives CDR1 DFQATT, CDR2 SNEGSKA (reference sequence). The V gene lost 2 bases and the J gene lost 2 bases, with 14 bases spanning the gap. This CDR3 has 15 amino acids. This CDR3 is CSARLARAITDTQYF. Written as DNA, the CDR3 is TGCAGTGCTAGATTAGCGCGGGCAATCACAGATACGCAGTATTTT.

This clonotype was counted ten times or more. CDR3 residues: CASLSGEQFF. The DNA for the CDR3 is TGCGCCAGCTTGTCGGGTGAGCAGTTCTTC. This rearrangement joins TRBV10-2 to TRBJ2-1, with D unclear. Germline V lookup: CDR1 WSHSY, CDR2 SAAADI. Trimming pared 8 bases from V and 9 bases from J, leaving 8 bases between. The CDR3 sequence is 10 residues long.

This clonotype is termed medium-sized. The V gene is TRBV6-6, the J gene TRBJ2-5, with D maybe TRBD1 (6 bases). CDR3 length equals 15 residues. V lost 1 base and J lost 4, with 13 bases in between. From germline, CDR1 is MNHNY and CDR2 SVGAGI (reference sequence). The CDR3 region has the DNA TGTGCCAGCAGTTACTGGTCAGGGGCCTTAGAGACCCAGTACTTC. Amino acid sequence: CASSYWSGALETQYF.

This clonotype appeared many times. The chain uses TRBV21-1 and TRBJ2-7; TRBD2 was called by the table and not checked on the DNA. TRBV21-1 is annotated as a pseudogene. The CDR3 spans 14 residues. The CDR3 bases are TGTGCCAGCAGCAAGGGACTAGCATTTAACGAGCAGTACTTC. Translated, it gives CASSKGLAFNEQYF.

This clonotype appeared many times. The rearrangement uses TRBV7-6 and TRBJ2-1; either TRBD1 or TRBD2 may fit D (5 bases each). V lost 3 bases to trimming and J lost 6 bases, with 12 bases between them. The CDR3 covers 14 residues. Germline CDR1 reads SGHVS; CDR2 reads FNYEAQ. Written as DNA, the CDR3 is TGTGCCAGCAGCTTGGGACCTGGAGGCAATGAGCAGTTCTTC. This translates into CASSLGPGGNEQFF.

This clonotype occurred many times. J is TRBJ2-7 and V is TRBV20-1; 10 positions match TRBD1. V lost 6 bases and J lost 2; bases outside the gene matches: 16. The CDR3 has 17 residues. Germline CDR1 DFQATT, CDR2 SNEGSKA (reference sequence). Written as DNA, the CDR3 is TGCAGTGCCGGGGCCCAGGGGACAGGGGCCATAACCTACGAGCAGTACTTC. Translated: CSAGAQGTGAITYEQYF.

The chain carries TRBV5-5 and TRBJ1-4, with TRBD1 identical over 7 bases. The CDR3 spans 17 residues. Trimming took 1 base from V and 8 from J; bases not matched to a gene: 14. From germline, CDR1 is SGHKS and CDR2 YYEKEE (reference sequence). DNA of the CDR3: TGTGCCAGCAGCTTGACATCCGAGACAGGGCCGTGCGAAAAACTGTTTTTT. Residues: CASSLTSETGPCEKLFF. The full variable domain, completed using reference TRBV5-5 and TRBJ1-4, is DAGVTQSPTHLIKTRGQQVTLRCSPISGHKSVSWYQQVLGQGPQFIFQYYEKEERGRGNFPDRFSARQFPNYSSELNVNALLLGDSALYLCASSLTSETGPCEKLFFGSGTQLSVL.

This clonotype was observed a single time. Its ends do not fully match the called genes, so a read error is possible. This chain connects TRBV7-2 to TRBJ2-3, with TRBD2 matching 8 bases. The CDR3 loop spans 15 amino acids. From germline, CDR1 is SGHTA and CDR2 FQGNSA. CDR3 nucleotide sequence: TGTGCCAACAGCGCGGGGGGTAGCTGGACAGATACGCAGTATTTT. It encodes CANSAGGSWTDTQYF.

This clonotype was detected ten times or more. The chain combines TRBV2 with TRBJ1-5; D uncertain. The CDR3 is 14 residues long. V was clipped by 6 bases and J by 8 bases, with 17 bases between them. Germline assignment: CDR1 SNHLY and CDR2 FYNNEI. CDR3 sequence reads: CASSKGIQTEPQHF. CDR3 DNA sequence: TGTGCCAGCAGCAAAGGGATCCAAACGGAGCCCCAGCATTTT.

Many counts were recorded for this clonotype. The V and J genes are TRBV6-2 or TRBV6-3 and TRBJ2-1; the match to TRBD2 covers 10 bases. Germline loops: CDR1 MNHEY, CDR2 SVGEGT. Germline trimming cut 5 bases from V and 5 bases from J; bases unmatched to any gene: 9. The CDR3 is 16 residues long. The CDR3 loop reads CASSLPTSGFDNEQFF. The CDR3 region has the DNA TGTGCCAGCAGTCTCCCGACTAGCGGGTTCGACAATGAGCAGTTCTTC.

This clonotype was recorded at least ten times. The chain links TRBV12-3 or TRBV12-4 to TRBJ2-1; D unresolved. Trimming pared 3 bases from V and 7 bases from J, leaving 7 bases between. The CDR3 has 12 residues. The CDR3 DNA reads TGTGCCAGCAGTTTTTCCCGGAATGAGCAGTTCTTC. Translating it yields CASSFSRNEQFF.

In its sample, this clonotype was seen many times. The genes are TRBV7-2 and TRBJ1-5; perhaps TRBD1 as D (5 bases). Trimming stripped 3 bases from V and 7 bases from J, with 13 bases between. There are 14 residues in the CDR3. Germline V CDR1 and CDR2: SGHTA, FQGNSA. The CDR3 DNA sequence: TGTGCCAGCAGCTTTTTACGGGGCGGGCAGCCCCAGCATTTT. Its translation: CASSFLRGGQPQHF.

This clonotype was observed many times. The V call is TRBV20-1, the J call TRBJ1-1; D gene uncertain. V lost 3 bases, J lost 5 bases, and 13 bases lay in between. Germline CDR1 reads DFQATT; CDR2 reads SNEGSKA (reference sequence). The CDR3 contains 13 residues. The DNA for the CDR3 is TGCAGTGCTAGTGCACCCCGAACGACTGAAGCTTTCTTT. Amino acid sequence: CSASAPRTTEAFF.

This clonotype was seen many times. This chain uses TRBV12-5 with TRBJ2-1; 9 nucleotides match TRBD1. J was trimmed by 7 bases and V by 0 bases; bases with no gene match: 10. Germline V gene lookup returns CDR1 LGHNT and CDR2 FRNRAP. The CDR3 totals 17 residues. CDR3 sequence reads: CASGLVAQGADVNEQFF. The CDR3 DNA follows: TGTGCTAGTGGTTTGGTAGCACAGGGGGCCGACGTAAATGAGCAGTTCTTC.

This clonotype was seen at least ten times. The chain carries TRBV12-3 or TRBV12-4 and TRBJ2-1; weak D call: TRBD2 (7 bases). The CDR3 spans 15 residues. Trimming removed 8 bases from V and 3 bases from J, with 17 bases in between. CDR3 nucleotides: TGTGCCAGCCTAAAGGGGGGGGACTACTACAATGAGCAGTTCTTC. It encodes CASLKGGDYYNEQFF.

This clonotype was detected many times. The rearrangement joins TRBV7-2 to TRBJ1-1; D might be TRBD1 (6 bases). Germline V gene lookup returns CDR1 SGHTA and CDR2 FQGNSA. CDR3 length: 14 residues. Trimming stripped 6 bases from V and 5 bases from J, with 16 bases between. The CDR3 DNA sequence: TGTGCCAGCAGTTCGGGGGCGGGGGTGACTGAAGCTTTCTTT. Amino acid sequence: CASSSGAGVTEAFF.

This clonotype was seen repeatedly, ten times or more. This chain uses TRBV3-1 with TRBJ2-7; TRBD1 is a possible D gene (6 bases). The V end lost 4 bases, the J end lost 4 bases, and 14 bases lay between the germline ends. In germline, CDR1 is LGHDT, CDR2 YNNKEL (reference sequence). The CDR3 sequence is 14 residues long. The DNA for the CDR3 is TGTGCCAGCAGCCCTACGAATACAGGGTACGAGCAGTACTTC. Its protein is CASSPTNTGYEQYF.

This clonotype was picked up many times. The chain carries TRBV3-1 and TRBJ2-6; no clear D. Trimming pared 5 bases from V and 0 bases from J, leaving 5 bases between. Germline values: CDR1 LGHDT, CDR2 YNNKEL (reference sequence). This CDR3 has 14 amino acids. CDR3 nucleotide sequence: TGTGCCAGCAGCGAATACTCTGGGGCCAACGTCCTGACTTTC. It yields the protein CASSEYSGANVLTF.

This clonotype was counted many times. The chain couples TRBV20-1 to TRBJ2-5, with 7 positions matching TRBD1. Germline loops: CDR1 DFQATT, CDR2 SNEGSKA (reference sequence). With 6 bases clipped from V and 5 bases from J, the junction kept 9 bases outside the gene matches. The CDR3 totals 13 residues. The chain's CDR3 is CSAYTGAEETQYF. The CDR3 DNA reads TGCAGTGCCTACACAGGGGCGGAGGAGACCCAGTACTTC.

This clonotype appeared many times. The chain combines TRBV20-1 with TRBJ2-7; D uncertain. Germline loops: CDR1 DFQATT, CDR2 SNEGSKA (reference sequence). Trimming left V 8 bases short and J 6 bases short, with 23 bases between. The CDR3 runs to 14 residues. The CDR3: CSTVSSTRTFEQYF. CDR3 nucleotide sequence: TGCAGTACCGTATCGTCGACACGCACCTTCGAGCAGTACTTC.

The rearrangement uses TRBV7-8 and TRBJ2-7; D is possibly TRBD2 (5 bases). This CDR3 comprises 14 residues. The ends were cut back, 0 bases at V and 4 bases at J, with 10 bases in the middle. Germline assignment: CDR1 SGHVS and CDR2 FQNEAQ. The CDR3 loop reads CASSLAEGGYEQYF. The CDR3 bases are TGTGCCAGCAGCTTAGCGGAAGGAGGATACGAGCAGTACTTC.

As for this clonotype: A much larger clone differs from this one at a single base, so this may be a read error. The chain is built from TRBV20-1 and TRBJ2-5, with 7 bases matching TRBD1. Germline V CDR1 and CDR2: DFQATT, SNEGSKA (reference sequence). There are 11 residues in the CDR3. Written as DNA, the CDR3 is TGCAGGGCAGGGGGACCGGAGACCAAGTACTTC. Translation gives CRAGGPETKYF.

This clonotype was seen many times. The chain uses TRBV5-1 and TRBJ2-3, with D possibly TRBD1 on 6 matching bases. V was clipped by 0 bases and J by 2 bases, with 13 bases between them. This CDR3 is 16 amino acids long. Germline V CDR1 and CDR2: SGHRS, YFSETQ. This CDR3 is CASSLGQAIYTDTQYF. CDR3 coding DNA: TGCGCCAGCAGCTTGGGACAGGCCATATACACAGATACGCAGTATTTT. Looking up the rest from reference TRBV5-1 and TRBJ2-3 gives the full variable domain: KAGVTQTPRYLIKTRGQQVTLSCSPISGHRSVSWYQQTPGQGLQFLFEYFSETQRNKGNFPGRFSGRQFSNSRSEMNVSTLELGDSALYLCASSLGQAIYTDTQYFGPGTRLTVL.

This clonotype was detected a few times. CDR3 loop: CASSLRVGSTDTQYF. The CDR3 bases are TGTGCCAGCAGCTTAAGGGTGGGGAGCACAGATACGCAGTATTTT. The rearrangement uses TRBV7-9 and TRBJ2-3, with D hard to call. Germline CDR1 is SEHNR and CDR2 is FQNEAQ (reference sequence). V was shortened by 2 bases and J by 0 bases, with 9 bases between the two germline ends. CDR3 length equals 15 residues.

This chain connects TRBV27 to TRBJ2-2; no clear D. CDR1 is MNHEY, CDR2 SMNVEV, per germline (reference sequence). V lost 6 bases to trimming and J lost 4 bases, with 9 bases between them. The CDR3 runs to 13 residues. CDR3 coding DNA: TGTGCCAGCAGCGCCGTCATCACCGGGGAGCTGTTTTTT. Translating it yields CASSAVITGELFF.

CDR3 loop: CASSSGWARLAGPGGSYEQYF. The CDR3 DNA reads as TGTGCCAGCAGTTCGGGGTGGGCGCGACTAGCGGGCCCCGGGGGCTCCTACGAGCAGTACTTC. The chain is built from TRBV12-3 or TRBV12-4 and TRBJ2-7, with 10 bases lining up with TRBD2. This CDR3 is 21 amino acids long. V dropped 4 bases and J dropped 0; count of bases not matched to a gene: 21.

This clonotype was found a few times. The chain joins TRBV28 to TRBJ2-2, with 9 bases fitting TRBD2. Germline-derived CDR1 and CDR2 are MDHEN and SYDVKM. The CDR3 spans 14 residues. V lost 10 bases, J lost 6 bases, and 9 bases stayed unmatched. CDR3 coding DNA: TGTGCCACCTTAAGCGGGGGGTGGGCCGGGGAGCTGTTTTTT. As protein: CATLSGGWAGELFF.

The J gene is TRBJ1-5, the V gene TRBV19; 9 bases are shared with TRBD1. The J segment lost 5 bases and the V segment lost 7 bases, leaving 3 bases of the junction unmatched. Germline lookup yields CDR1 LNHDA and CDR2 SQIVND (reference sequence). CDR3 size: 13 residues. The CDR3 nucleotides read TGTGCCAGTATGGGACAGGGTTATCAGCCCCAGCATTTT. Translated: CASMGQGYQPQHF. Looking up the rest from reference TRBV19 and TRBJ1-5 gives the full variable domain: DGGITQSPKYLFRKEGQNVTLSCEQNLNHDAMYWYRQDPGQGLRLIYYSQIVNDFQKGDIAEGYSVSREKKESFPLTVTSAQKNPTAFYLCASMGQGYQPQHFGDGTRLSIL.

This clonotype came up many times. The CDR3 here is CSPQTGVYGYTF. The CDR3 bases are TGCAGCCCTCAGACAGGGGTCTATGGCTACACCTTC. This rearrangement joins TRBV29-1 to TRBJ1-2; the match to TRBD1 covers 8 bases. The germline V gene has CDR1 SQVTM and CDR2 ANQGSEA. V gave up 8 bases and J gave up 4 bases; unmatched junction bases: 6. This CDR3 spans 12 amino acids.

This clonotype was picked up a small number of times. The chain uses TRBV20-1 and TRBJ2-5, with D unclear. Germline CDR1 reads DFQATT; CDR2 reads SNEGSKA (reference sequence). Between the trimmed V and J ends, which lost 5 bases and 5 bases, there was a span of 12 bases. There are 12 residues in the CDR3. CDR3 in DNA: TGCAGTGCTCCGCGTAAGTCGGAGACCCAGTACTTC. This gives the protein CSAPRKSETQYF.

This clonotype was seen repeatedly, ten times or more. This chain links TRBV28 with TRBJ2-1; 8 bases fit TRBD1. V lost 7 bases to trimming and J lost 4 bases; unmatched junction nucleotides: 18. Germline V gives CDR1 MDHEN, CDR2 SYDVKM. The CDR3 runs to 18 residues. In DNA form, the CDR3 reads TGTGCCAGCATCTCTCCCCCTGGACAGGGTGGTATATACAATGAGCAGTTCTTC. Its translation is CASISPPGQGGIYNEQFF.

Of note for this clonotype: A much larger clone sits a single nucleotide away, making a read error possible. V and J are TRBV20-1 and TRBJ2-5, with a possible D match to TRBD1 (6 bases). Germline CDR1 is DFQATT and CDR2 is SNEGSKA (reference sequence). Trimming pared 8 bases from V and 9 bases from J, leaving 25 bases between. CDR3 size: 14 residues. The CDR3 protein is CSSYYPDSSQAQYF. The CDR3 coding sequence is TGCAGTTCTTACTATCCGGACAGCTCTCAGGCCCAGTACTTC.